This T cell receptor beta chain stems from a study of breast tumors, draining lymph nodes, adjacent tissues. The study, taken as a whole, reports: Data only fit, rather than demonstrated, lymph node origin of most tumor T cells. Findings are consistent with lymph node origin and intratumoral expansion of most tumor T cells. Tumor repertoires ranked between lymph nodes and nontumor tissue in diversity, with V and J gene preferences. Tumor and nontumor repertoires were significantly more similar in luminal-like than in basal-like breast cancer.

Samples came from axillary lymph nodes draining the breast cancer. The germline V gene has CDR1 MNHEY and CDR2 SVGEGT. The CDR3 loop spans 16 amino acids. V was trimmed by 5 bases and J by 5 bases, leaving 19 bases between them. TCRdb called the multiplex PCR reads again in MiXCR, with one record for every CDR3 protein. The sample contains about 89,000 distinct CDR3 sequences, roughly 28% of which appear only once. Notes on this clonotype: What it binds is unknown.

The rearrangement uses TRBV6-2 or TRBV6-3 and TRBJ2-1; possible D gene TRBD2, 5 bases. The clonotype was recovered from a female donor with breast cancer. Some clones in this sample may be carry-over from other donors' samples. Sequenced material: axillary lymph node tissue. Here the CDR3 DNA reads TGTGCCAGCAGTCGGGGTTGGGTAGCGTCTGACAATGAGCAGTTCTTC. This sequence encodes CASSRGWVASDNEQFF.